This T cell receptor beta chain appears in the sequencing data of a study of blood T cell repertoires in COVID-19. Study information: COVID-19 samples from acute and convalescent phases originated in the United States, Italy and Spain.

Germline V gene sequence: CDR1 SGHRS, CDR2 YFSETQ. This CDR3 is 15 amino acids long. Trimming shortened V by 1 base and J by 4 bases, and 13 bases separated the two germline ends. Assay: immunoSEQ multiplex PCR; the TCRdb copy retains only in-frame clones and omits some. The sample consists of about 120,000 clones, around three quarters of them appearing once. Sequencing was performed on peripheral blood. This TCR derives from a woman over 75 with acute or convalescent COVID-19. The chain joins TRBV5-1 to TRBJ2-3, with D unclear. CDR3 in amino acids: CASSLRSGSADTQYF. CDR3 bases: TGCGCCAGCAGCTTGAGATCAGGTAGTGCAGATACGCAGTATTTT.